This passage covers 18 T cell receptor beta chains from one sample sequenced in a study of blood T cell repertoires in COVID-19. Assay used: immunoSEQ multiplex PCR; TCRdb lists only in-frame clones, some missing. The data show 70,000 to 80,000 clones, with nearly 80% seen just once and about 12% held by the top ten. Sample: peripheral blood. Receptors were obtained from a human donor in a cohort sampled during active COVID-19.

This chain joins TRBV6-4 and TRBJ2-7, with a possible D match to TRBD1 (6 bases). Germline CDR1 and CDR2: MRHNA and SNTAGT. The germline V and J ends were trimmed by 4 bases and 6 bases, with 16 bases remaining between them. This CDR3 is built from 14 residues. The CDR3 is CASSGRQDLGEQYV. CDR3 in DNA: TGTGCCAGCAGTGGTAGACAGGACCTTGGCGAGCAGTACGTC.

The chain uses TRBV7-2 and TRBJ2-7, with 10 bases that match TRBD1. This CDR3 is built from 15 residues. V lost 2 bases, J lost 7 bases, and 8 bases stayed unmatched. CDR1 is SGHTA, CDR2 FQGNSA, per germline. For the CDR3, the DNA is TGTGCCAGCAGCTTAAGGGGACAGGGGCGGGGGGAGCAGTACTTC. As protein: CASSLRGQGRGEQYF.

The chain employs TRBV9 and TRBJ2-2; 9 nucleotides match TRBD2. The CDR3 consists of 16 residues. The germline CDR1 and CDR2 sequences are SGDLS and YYNGEE. V lost 4 bases and J lost 4; bases outside the gene matches: 8. DNA of the CDR3: TGTGCCAGCAGCACCGGCGGGAGGGTGACCACCGGGGAGCTGTTTTTT. As protein: CASSTGGRVTTGELFF.

The V gene is TRBV30, the J gene TRBJ1-4, with a possible D match to TRBD1 (5 bases). Between the trimmed V and J ends, which lost 3 bases and 10 bases, there was a span of 15 bases. CDR3 length equals 13 residues. The germline CDR1 and CDR2 sequences are GTSNPN and SVGIG (reference sequence). The CDR3 region is CAWRSRVGRKLFF. DNA for the CDR3: TGTGCCTGGAGAAGCAGGGTAGGTAGAAAACTGTTTTTT.

This clone occurred a few times. The gene calls are TRBV28 and TRBJ1-5, with 7 bases that match TRBD1. Germline CDR1 is MDHEN and CDR2 is SYDVKM. There are 15 residues in the CDR3. The V segment lost 5 bases and the J segment 7 bases; nucleotides outside the gene matches: 11. CDR3 nucleotides: TGTGCCAGCAGTCGTCGGACAGGTATCGGCCAGCCCCAGCATTTT. This sequence encodes CASSRRTGIGQPQHF.

A word on this clone: A read error may account for a junction end that differs from germline. The chain couples TRBV7-2 to TRBJ2-7; 14 nucleotides agree with TRBD2. This CDR3 spans 15 amino acids. Germline V gene sequence: CDR1 SGHTA, CDR2 FQGNSA. The CDR3 region is CASSLTPGLAGALEF. CDR3 in DNA: TGTGCCAGCAGCCTTACTCCGGGACTAGCGGGGGCCCTCGAGTTC.

V and J are TRBV5-1 and TRBJ2-5; maybe TRBD1 (5 bases). This CDR3 is 13 amino acids long. CDR1 SGHRS and CDR2 YFSETQ come from the germline V gene. DNA of the CDR3: TGCGCAGCAGCCAGCCCAGGGTCAGAGACCCAGTACTTC. Its translation: CAAASPGSETQYF. Using reference TRBV5-1 and TRBJ2-5 for the parts outside the CDR3, the full variable domain is KAGVTQTPRYLIKTRGQQVTLSCSPISGHRSVSWYQQTPGQGLQFLFEYFSETQRNKGNFPGRFSGRQFSNSRSEMNVSTLELGDSALYLCAAASPGSETQYFGPGTRLLVL.

Here the CDR3 reads CASSHDRTSGRVGNEQFF. The CDR3, as DNA: TGCGCCAGCAGCCACGACCGGACTAGCGGGAGAGTGGGGAATGAGCAGTTCTTC. The V and J genes are TRBV5-1 and TRBJ2-1; 13 bases align to TRBD2. This CDR3 comprises 18 residues. The V and J ends lost 4 bases and 7 bases, in that order; junction bases with no gene match: 14. Germline V gene data show CDR1 as SGHRS and CDR2 as YFSETQ.

V gene TRBV11-3 combines with J gene TRBJ2-1; tentative D call: TRBD2 (5 bases). CDR3 size: 16 residues. V was clipped by 6 bases and J by 2 bases, with 17 bases between them. The germline gives CDR1 SGHNT, CDR2 YENEEA. CDR3 DNA: TGTGCCAGCAGACTGGTTGGCGGGCGACCCTACAATGAGCAGTTCTTC. Translated: CASRLVGGRPYNEQFF.

V usage is TRBV5-6 and J usage is TRBJ2-1; 8 bases agree with TRBD2. The junction had 4 bases not matched to a gene; V was cut back by 1 base and J by 4 bases. This CDR3 has 15 amino acids. Germline V gives CDR1 SGHDT, CDR2 YYEEEE. Written as DNA, the CDR3 is TGTGCCAGCAGCTTGTTGTTAGCGGGGTACAATGAGCAGTTCTTC. It specifies CASSLLLAGYNEQFF.

This clone appeared once. The chain links TRBV11-2 to TRBJ1-4; TRBD1 aligns across 9 bases. This CDR3 has 16 amino acids. Germline CDR1 is SGHAT and CDR2 is FQNNGV. The ends lost 1 base at V and 8 bases at J; junction bases unmatched: 8. CDR3 protein: CASSLVAGTGREKLFF. As DNA, the CDR3 is TGTGCCAGCAGCTTAGTGGCCGGGACAGGGCGCGAAAAACTGTTTTTT. Full variable domain (outside the CDR3, taken from reference TRBV11-2 and TRBJ1-4): EAGVAQSPRYKIIEKRQSVAFWCNPISGHATLYWYQQILGQGPKLLIQFQNNGVVDDSQLPKDRFSAERLKGVDSTLKIQPAKLEDSAVYLCASSLVAGTGREKLFFGSGTQLSVL.

The chain recombines TRBV21-1 with TRBJ1-2. TRBV21-1 is marked as a pseudogene. The CDR3 loop spans 16 amino acids. The CDR3 sequence is CASSKWVGGLRYGYTF. CDR3 DNA sequence: TGTGCCAGCAGCAAATGGGTGGGGGGGCTGAGGTATGGCTACACCTTC.

This chain connects TRBV20-1 to TRBJ2-2, with 7 nucleotides matching TRBD2. Germline assignment: CDR1 DFQATT and CDR2 SNEGSKA (reference sequence). With V trimmed by 3 bases and J by 7 bases, 2 bases remained unmatched. The CDR3 covers 12 residues. The CDR3 region is CSASRGVGELFF. The CDR3 DNA is TGCAGTGCTAGTCGGGGGGTCGGGGAGCTGTTTTTT.

About this clone itself: Other DNA sequences of this sample code for an identical CDR3. V is TRBV28 and J is TRBJ1-4; 9 bases agree with TRBD1. CDR1 MDHEN and CDR2 SYDVKM come from the germline V gene. Losses at the gene ends were 5 bases for V and 7 bases for J; bases not matched to a gene: 8. The CDR3 runs to 15 residues. This CDR3 reads CASSLSGQGGEKLFF. The CDR3 DNA sequence: TGTGCCAGCAGTCTATCGGGACAGGGTGGTGAAAAACTGTTTTTT.

This chain uses TRBV15 with TRBJ2-5; D is possibly TRBD1 (6 bases). V was clipped by 3 bases and J by 2 bases, with 10 bases between them. CDR3 length equals 14 residues. From germline, CDR1 is LNHNV and CDR2 YYDKDF (reference sequence). The CDR3 DNA sequence: TGTGCCACCAGCAGGGACAGAGGACAAGAGACCCAGTACTTC. It yields the protein CATSRDRGQETQYF.

The rearrangement links TRBV20-1 to TRBJ2-1; tentative D call: TRBD1 (5 bases). The germline V gene has CDR1 DFQATT and CDR2 SNEGSKA (reference sequence). V gave up 3 bases and J gave up 5 bases, with 11 bases separating them. The CDR3 runs 13 residues. CDR3 DNA sequence: TGCAGTGCTAGTGAGACAGCCGACAATGAGCAGTTCTTC. As protein: CSASETADNEQFF.

J is TRBJ1-5 and V is TRBV30; perhaps TRBD1 as D (6 bases). Germline V gene lookup returns CDR1 GTSNPN and CDR2 SVGIG (reference sequence). The CDR3 spans 13 residues. V lost 4 bases to trimming and J lost 6 bases, with 13 bases between them. Written as DNA, the CDR3 is TGTGCCTGGAACTACAGGGTATCTCAGCCCCAGCATTTT. It encodes CAWNYRVSQPQHF.

The genes are TRBV5-1 and TRBJ2-3; possible D gene TRBD2, 7 bases. The germline V gene encodes CDR1 SGHRS and CDR2 YFSETQ. The CDR3 totals 14 residues. V lost 7 bases to trimming and J lost 0 bases, with 12 bases between them. DNA for the CDR3: TGCGCCAGCCTCGCGGGGGCTAGCACAGATACGCAGTATTTT. Amino acids: CASLAGASTDTQYF.